Shown below are 30 T cell receptor beta chains from a single sample sequenced in a study of vaccination effects on CD4 cells after COVID-19. Around day 10 of culture, CD4+ T cells were separated out. Here immunoSEQ multiplex PCR was the method, and the copy in TCRdb shows in-frame clones only, minus some. The table has tens of thousands of clones, approximately 70% seen once; the top ten hold about 5%. The antigens for these receptors are not known. The sequences come from CD4+ T cells from PBMCs cultured without peptide, collected before COVID-19 vaccination. The receptor source for this set is a human donor who received a COVID-19 vaccine.

CDR3 loop: CAISEKNRGRSTGELFF. The CDR3 DNA follows: TGTGCCATCAGTGAGAAAAACAGGGGGCGCAGCACCGGGGAGCTGTTTTTT. The rearrangement links TRBV10-3 to TRBJ2-2, with TRBD1 matching 9 bases. Germline CDR1 is ENHRY and CDR2 is SYGVKD. The CDR3 sequence is 17 residues long. Unmatched junction bases numbered 8, after V lost 2 bases and J lost 4 bases.

V gene TRBV12-3 or TRBV12-4 combines with J gene TRBJ1-5; perhaps TRBD1 as D (5 bases). The V end was cut by 5 bases, the J end by 6 bases, with 5 bases between. The CDR3 is made up of 11 amino acids. Here the CDR3 DNA reads TGTGCCAGCAGTACAGGTCAGCCCCAGCATTTT. It yields the protein CASSTGQPQHF.

The chain employs TRBV27 and TRBJ1-6; TRBD1 might be the D (6 bases). Trimming removed 1 base at V and 0 bases at J, with 25 bases between. The CDR3 is 22 amino acids. The germline CDR1 and CDR2 sequences are MNHEY and SMNVEV (reference sequence). The CDR3 region has the DNA TGTGCCAGCAGTTTATTTTCTCTTGGGGTCGCAGGGGTGACCTCCTATAATTCACCCCTCCACTTT. Its translation is CASSLFSLGVAGVTSYNSPLHF.

This clone was seen just once. The chain links TRBV28 to TRBJ1-2, with TRBD1 identical over 8 bases. The CDR3 runs to 15 residues. Unmatched junction bases numbered 8, after V lost 5 bases and J lost 3 bases. The germline V gene encodes CDR1 MDHEN and CDR2 SYDVKM. The CDR3 DNA is TGTGCCAGCAGTACAGGGGGGATGAGGTACTATGGCTACACCTTC. This encodes CASSTGGMRYYGYTF.

This clone was found a few times. The J gene is TRBJ1-3, the V gene TRBV5-6, with 10 nucleotides matching TRBD1. V gave up 0 bases and J gave up 3 bases; unmatched junction bases: 3. This CDR3 is 16 amino acids long. The V gene's germline CDR1 is SGHDT and CDR2 YYEEEE. Written as DNA, the CDR3 is TGTGCCAGCAGCTTGGGGGACAGGGGACATGGAAACACCATATATTTT. Its translation: CASSLGDRGHGNTIYF.

The V and J genes are TRBV28 and TRBJ2-2; D gene unclear. The germline CDR1 and CDR2 sequences are MDHEN and SYDVKM. This CDR3 region has 14 residues. V lost 6 bases and J lost 0, with 8 bases in between. CDR3: CASSQETNTGELFF. For the CDR3, the DNA is TGTGCCAGCAGCCAGGAGACGAACACCGGGGAGCTGTTTTTT.

The chain links TRBV7-9 to TRBJ1-1; no firm D call. V dropped 5 bases and J dropped 4 bases, with 8 bases sitting between them. The CDR3 consists of 12 residues. Germline V gene lookup returns CDR1 SEHNR and CDR2 FQNEAQ (reference sequence). CDR3 loop: CASSPDITEAFF. The CDR3 DNA follows: TGTGCCAGCAGCCCAGATATCACTGAAGCTTTCTTT.

V usage is TRBV2 and J usage is TRBJ1-5; the D is unclear. The germline V and J ends were trimmed by 5 bases and 3 bases, with 14 bases remaining between them. Per germline, CDR1 SNHLY and CDR2 FYNNEI. This CDR3 comprises 15 residues. CDR3 DNA sequence: TGTGCCAGCAGTCGGACTGCCCGGAACAATCAGCCCCAGCATTTT. It is translated as CASSRTARNNQPQHF.

This clone was observed a single time. The chain links TRBV7-8 to TRBJ2-7, with TRBD1 matching over 9 bases. With V trimmed by 5 bases and J by 3 bases, 11 bases remained unmatched. Looked up from germline, CDR1 is SGHVS and CDR2 is FQNEAQ. The length of the CDR3 is 16 residues. The CDR3 DNA reads TGTGCCAGCAGCCCCTCTCGACAGGGGGTTGGCTACGAGCAGTACTTC. It codes for CASSPSRQGVGYEQYF.

The V call is TRBV2, the J call TRBJ1-1, with no clear D. Germline lookup yields CDR1 SNHLY and CDR2 FYNNEI. Trimming took 8 bases from V and 1 from J, leaving 5 bases between them. This CDR3 has 11 residues. The CDR3 is CASEKNTEAFF. The DNA for the CDR3 is TGTGCCAGCGAAAAGAACACTGAAGCTTTCTTT.

The chain employs TRBV19 and TRBJ2-1; either TRBD1 or TRBD2 may fit D (6 bases each). The germline V gene encodes CDR1 LNHDA and CDR2 SQIVND (reference sequence). The CDR3 covers 20 residues. V was trimmed by 5 bases and J by 2 bases, leaving 28 bases between them. Here the CDR3 reads CASSPNPRITLGGTYNEQFF. The CDR3 region has the DNA TGTGCCAGTAGTCCCAACCCTCGCATTACTCTGGGGGGCACCTACAATGAGCAGTTCTTC.

This chain links TRBV9 with TRBJ2-1; D is undetermined. The ends were cut back, 0 bases at V and 7 bases at J, with 14 bases in the middle. The CDR3 extends over 15 amino acids. Germline V gene data show CDR1 as SGDLS and CDR2 as YYNGEE. CDR3 sequence reads: CASSVAVLRPNEQFF. The CDR3 DNA reads as TGTGCCAGCAGCGTAGCGGTATTACGTCCAAATGAGCAGTTCTTC. The variable domain in full, completed from reference TRBV9 and TRBJ2-1, reads DSGVTQTPKHLITATGQRVTLRCSPRSGDLSVYWYQQSLDQGLQFLIQYYNGEERAKGNILERFSAQQFPDLHSELNLSSLELGDSALYFCASSVAVLRPNEQFFGPGTRLTVL.

The V call is TRBV5-1, the J call TRBJ2-3; D not certain. Germline V CDR1 and CDR2: SGHRS, YFSETQ. CDR3 length: 14 residues. Deletions cut 0 bases from V and 4 bases from J, with 9 bases between. Written as DNA, the CDR3 is TGCGCCAGCAGCTTGGAAGCCCGGCCAGATACGCAGTATTTT. This codes for CASSLEARPDTQYF.

This clone was observed a few times. The chain has TRBV18 and TRBJ2-7, with TRBD2 as a possible D gene (6 bases). The CDR3 contains 15 residues. V was pared by 6 bases and J by 0 bases, with 15 bases between. Germline V CDR1 and CDR2: KGHSH, LQKENI. CDR3 residues: CASSNLGGSSYEQYF. Here the CDR3 DNA reads TGTGCCAGCTCCAACTTGGGGGGAAGCTCCTACGAGCAGTACTTC.

The rearrangement joins TRBV5-6 to TRBJ1-1; D uncertain. Germline values: CDR1 SGHDT, CDR2 YYEEEE. The V gene lost 4 bases and the J gene lost 2 bases, with 15 bases spanning the gap. The CDR3 length is 15 residues. Here the CDR3 reads CASSAIDRGNTEAFF. CDR3 nucleotide sequence: TGTGCCAGCAGCGCCATCGACCGGGGAAACACTGAAGCTTTCTTT.

This chain joins TRBV6-5 and TRBJ1-6; tentative D call: TRBD1 (6 bases). V was clipped by 6 bases and J by 8 bases, with 11 bases between them. This CDR3 is 13 amino acids long. Germline CDR1 is MNHEY and CDR2 is SVGAGI. CDR3 sequence reads: CASRGGEDSPLHF. The CDR3 region has the DNA TGTGCCAGCAGAGGGGGGGAGGATTCACCCCTCCACTTT.

The chain combines TRBV9 with TRBJ2-3, with D possibly matching TRBD2 (7 bases). From germline, CDR1 is SGDLS and CDR2 YYNGEE. Trimming took 0 bases from V and 5 from J, leaving 13 bases between them. There are 15 residues in the CDR3. The CDR3 DNA is TGTGCCAGCAGCGTAGCGGGGGGCTCGGGAGATACGCAGTATTTT. Amino acids: CASSVAGGSGDTQYF.

This clone has just a few counts. The gene calls are TRBV16 and TRBJ1-2; the match to TRBD1 covers 9 bases. Germline trimming cut 0 bases from V and 2 bases from J; bases unmatched to any gene: 4. The CDR3 has 16 residues. Germline V CDR1 and CDR2: KGHSY, FQNENV. The CDR3 DNA follows: TGTGCCAGCAGCCAATCCCGGACAGGGGTGAACTATGGCTACACCTTC. Its translation is CASSQSRTGVNYGYTF.

The genes are TRBV3-1 (or the pseudogene TRBV3-2) and TRBJ2-6, with D tentatively TRBD2 (5 bases). Trimming left V 2 bases short and J 2 bases short, with 7 bases between. CDR3 length equals 15 residues. The germline CDR1 and CDR2 sequences are LGHDT and YNNKEL (reference sequence). CDR3 bases: TGTGCCAGCAGCCAATGGGGAGCTGGGGCCAACGTCCTGACTTTC. It translates to CASSQWGAGANVLTF.

The chain employs TRBV5-6 and TRBJ1-2, with TRBD1 as a possible D gene (5 bases). This CDR3 comprises 13 residues. Trimming cost V 5 bases and J 4 bases, with 12 bases left between them. Germline assignment: CDR1 SGHDT and CDR2 YYEEEE. The CDR3 reads CASSPRGGYGYTF. CDR3 coding DNA: TGTGCCAGCAGTCCCCGGGGGGGCTATGGCTACACCTTC.

CDR3 in DNA: TGTGCCACCAGCAGAGATGGGGACAGGGGATTCGGTGAGACCCAGTACTTC. It specifies CATSRDGDRGFGETQYF. The chain has TRBV15 and TRBJ2-5; 10 positions match TRBD1. The CDR3 loop spans 17 amino acids. The V gene's germline CDR1 is LNHNV and CDR2 YYDKDF (reference sequence). V was pared by 0 bases and J by 5 bases, with 9 bases of the junction left unmatched.

CDR3 loop: CAISVREGNTIYF. DNA for the CDR3: TGTGCCATCAGTGTTCGGGAAGGAAACACCATATATTTT. The chain recombines TRBV10-3 with TRBJ1-3; D not resolved. Trimming left V 4 bases short and J 4 bases short, with 8 bases between. Per germline, CDR1 ENHRY and CDR2 SYGVKD. The CDR3 is 13 residues long.

The chain uses TRBV5-1 and TRBJ1-6; D is ambiguous. This CDR3 has 14 residues. The V and J ends lost 4 bases and 11 bases respectively, with 16 bases between them. Germline V gene sequence: CDR1 SGHRS, CDR2 YFSETQ. CDR3 region: CASSGLQGSTPLHF. The CDR3 DNA sequence: TGCGCCAGCAGCGGCCTACAAGGGTCAACACCCCTCCACTTT.

The chain combines TRBV5-1 with TRBJ2-5, with 9 bases identical to TRBD2. This CDR3 spans 16 amino acids. Per the germline V gene, CDR1 is SGHRS and CDR2 is YFSETQ. J gave up 4 bases and V 0 bases, and 7 bases lay outside the gene matches. The CDR3 DNA reads TGCGCCAGCAGCTTGGGTGCGGGGGGGGTCGGAGAGACCCAGTACTTC. The encoded protein is CASSLGAGGVGETQYF.

This clone was counted between two and nine times. The CDR3 spells CASSWTGTGELFF. Written as DNA, the CDR3 is TGTGCCAGCAGCTGGACAGGGACCGGGGAGCTGTTTTTT. The chain carries TRBV7-3 and TRBJ2-2; 8 bases are a match to TRBD1. Per the germline V gene, CDR1 is SGHTA and CDR2 is FQGTGA. This CDR3 region has 13 residues. Losses at the gene ends were 4 bases for V and 5 bases for J; bases not matched to a gene: 0.

This clone has only one observation. V is TRBV3-1 (or the pseudogene TRBV3-2) and J is TRBJ2-7, with D possibly matching TRBD1 (5 bases). Trimming removed 2 bases at V and 3 bases at J, with 11 bases between. This CDR3 spans 14 amino acids. Per the germline V gene, CDR1 is LGHDT and CDR2 is YNNKEL (reference sequence). The CDR3 sequence is CASSQRQSYYEQYF. The CDR3 coding sequence is TGTGCCAGCAGCCAAAGACAGTCTTACTACGAGCAGTACTTC.

The rearrangement uses TRBV5-1 and TRBJ2-3, with 8 bases fitting TRBD1. Per the germline V gene, CDR1 is SGHRS and CDR2 is YFSETQ. The CDR3 runs to 16 residues. V was clipped by 0 bases and J by 0 bases; unmatched bases: 3. The CDR3: CASSLGDRGSTDTQYF. CDR3 coding DNA: TGCGCCAGCAGCTTGGGAGACAGGGGTAGCACAGATACGCAGTATTTT. The full variable domain, completed using reference TRBV5-1 and TRBJ2-3, is KAGVTQTPRYLIKTRGQQVTLSCSPISGHRSVSWYQQTPGQGLQFLFEYFSETQRNKGNFPGRFSGRQFSNSRSEMNVSTLELGDSALYLCASSLGDRGSTDTQYFGPGTRLTVL.

V is TRBV28 and J is TRBJ1-5; 8 bases align to TRBD1. Germline V gene lookup returns CDR1 MDHEN and CDR2 SYDVKM. CDR3 length: 16 residues. The junction had 8 bases not matched to a gene; V was cut back by 3 bases and J by 4 bases. CDR3 bases: TGTGCCAGCAGTTTGGGACAGGCCCGGATTAATCAGCCCCAGCATTTT. As protein: CASSLGQARINQPQHF.

This CDR3 reads CASSPPPGAREQYF. CDR3 DNA: TGTGCCAGCAGCCCGCCCCCGGGAGCTCGGGAGCAGTACTTC. The chain is built from TRBV7-8 and TRBJ2-7; possibly TRBD2 for D (6 bases). Trimming took off 5 bases at V and 7 bases at J, with 18 bases between the two ends. Looked up from germline, CDR1 is SGHVS and CDR2 is FQNEAQ. CDR3 length equals 14 residues.

The chain has TRBV30 and TRBJ2-7; 12 bases are shared with TRBD1. The CDR3 sequence is 15 residues long. Germline V gene lookup returns CDR1 GTSNPN and CDR2 SVGIG (reference sequence). J gave up 7 bases and V 4 bases, and 11 bases lay outside the gene matches. CDR3 nucleotides: TGTGCCTGGACGGGCCCGGGACAGGGGGCGGGAGAGCAGTACTTC. Protein product: CAWTGPGQGAGEQYF.